This record looks at one TCR beta chain sequence and its context. Its target is unknown. V was cut by 4 bases and J by 5 bases, with 11 bases left in between. Per the germline V gene, CDR1 is GTSNPN and CDR2 is SVGIG (reference sequence). The CDR3 sequence is 12 residues long. The source of the sample is a study of CD8+ T cells in alopecia areata. Study as a whole: Patients received oral tofacitinib, 5 to 10 mg twice daily, for moderate-to-severe alopecia areata. Study-level results: Unlike in mice, where it was clearer, TCR sharing across patients was less clear, possibly HLA-related. While patients received tofacitinib, many expanded lesional clones remained present in scalp and blood.

Once RNA had been extracted, it was reverse transcribed into cDNA to act as the sequencing template. Profiling relied on immunoSEQ multiplex PCR, and the TCRdb table lists in-frame clones only, not all of them. Among under 200,000 clones listed, less than 80% were seen once. Treatment reported: oral pan-JAK inhibitor, 5-10 mg twice daily. The researchers isolated CD4+ and CD8+ T cells from PBMCs by sorting. Specimen: CD4+ T cells sorted from blood, collected at week 24, from a patient treated with tofacitinib. The clonotype was recovered from a human donor with alopecia areata. The chain carries TRBV30 and TRBJ1-2, with D uncertain. Here the CDR3 DNA reads TGTGCCTGGACCCGGACGGAGTATGGCTACACCTTC. Its translation: CAWTRTEYGYTF.